The 9 T cell receptor beta chains in this list originate from one sample, sequenced in a study of cytomegalovirus exposure and HLA in healthy donors. 60 Vbeta and 13 Jbeta primers were used in PCR. TCRdb's copy holds only in-frame clones and misses some; the assay was immunoSEQ multiplex PCR. The data show fewer than 200,000 clones, with around 80% seen just once and approximately 0.78% held by the top ten. Sequenced: PBMCs. These receptors originate from a young woman in good health and CMV-seronegative.

V is TRBV28 and J is TRBJ1-5; a weak D match, TRBD1 (6 bases). V was shortened by 7 bases and J by 5 bases, with 15 bases between the two germline ends. Per the germline V gene, CDR1 is MDHEN and CDR2 is SYDVKM. The CDR3 is 14 residues long. The CDR3 DNA is TGTGCCAGCACGAAGCTACAGGGATATCAGCCCCAGCATTTT. It is translated as CASTKLQGYQPQHF.

The chain links TRBV2 to TRBJ2-7; D perhaps matches TRBD1 (5 bases). The germline V gene encodes CDR1 SNHLY and CDR2 FYNNEI. V lost 6 bases to trimming and J lost 1 base, with 13 bases between them. The CDR3 length is 14 residues. The CDR3 bases are TGTGCCAGCAGCCGGACAATTCAATCCTACGAGCAGTACTTC. Residues: CASSRTIQSYEQYF.

V usage is TRBV5-1 and J usage is TRBJ1-1, with 7 bases identical to TRBD1. The germline V gene has CDR1 SGHRS and CDR2 YFSETQ. This CDR3 is 17 amino acids long. V shed 4 bases and J 0 bases; nucleotides not matched to a gene: 12. CDR3 in amino acids: CASSQGQNKGMNTEAFF. The DNA for the CDR3 is TGCGCCAGCAGCCAGGGACAGAATAAAGGCATGAACACTGAAGCTTTCTTT.

The genes are TRBV11-2 and TRBJ2-2; D is undetermined. Deletions cut 1 base from V and 5 bases from J, with 11 bases between. The CDR3 extends over 15 amino acids. Germline lookup yields CDR1 SGHAT and CDR2 FQNNGV. This CDR3 reads CASSLGAIFTGELFF. CDR3 in DNA: TGTGCCAGCAGCTTAGGCGCAATCTTTACCGGGGAGCTGTTTTTT.

This chain links TRBV4-1 with TRBJ1-5, with unresolved D. CDR3 length: 16 amino acids. Trimming took 3 bases from V and 3 from J, leaving 15 bases between them. Germline-derived CDR1 and CDR2 are MGHRA and YSYEKL. The CDR3 DNA reads TGCGCCAGCAGCCAGTTTGGTGCGAGTACCAATCAGCCCCAGCATTTT. Translation: CASSQFGASTNQPQHF.

This rearrangement joins TRBV28 to TRBJ2-1, with TRBD2 matching 10 bases. Germline loops: CDR1 MDHEN, CDR2 SYDVKM. Germline trimming cut 6 bases from V and 4 bases from J; bases unmatched to any gene: 9. The CDR3 length is 16 residues. CDR3 sequence: CASSTWTSGKYNEQFF. CDR3 DNA sequence: TGTGCCAGCAGCACCTGGACTAGCGGAAAATACAATGAGCAGTTCTTC.

This chain uses TRBV11-2 with TRBJ2-5; D remains ambiguous. The CDR3 is 13 amino acids. V lost 3 bases and J 4 bases, leaving 9 bases between the germline ends. Germline CDR1 is SGHAT and CDR2 is FQNNGV. The CDR3, as DNA: TGTGCCAGCAGCTTTGTGAGTCGAGAGACCCAGTACTTC. Amino acids: CASSFVSRETQYF.

V usage is TRBV2 and J usage is TRBJ2-7; TRBD1 might be the D (6 bases). V shed 3 bases and J shed 4 bases, with 13 bases lying between them. CDR1 SNHLY and CDR2 FYNNEI come from the germline V gene. This CDR3 region has 14 residues. The CDR3 spells CASSDGQGLYEQYF. In DNA form, the CDR3 reads TGTGCCAGCAGTGACGGGCAGGGGCTATACGAGCAGTACTTC.

This chain connects TRBV2 to TRBJ2-7; 8 positions match TRBD2. The CDR3 runs to 13 residues. Germline CDR1 is SNHLY and CDR2 is FYNNEI. V lost 8 bases and J lost 2; bases outside the gene matches: 5. The CDR3 protein is CASGGLVPYEQYF. The CDR3 nucleotides are TGTGCCAGCGGGGGACTAGTGCCCTACGAGCAGTACTTC.